Included here is one T cell receptor beta chain sequence, with context. This sample is drawn from a study of blood T cell repertoires in COVID-19. Study background: The analysed material was cDNA or gDNA that came from T cells, B-cell-depleted T cells, or PBMCs.

This CDR3 has 11 amino acids. The V end was cut by 4 bases, the J end by 7 bases, with 10 bases between. Germline V gene lookup returns CDR1 SQVTM and CDR2 ANQGSEA. Some clones are missing from TCRdb's copy, which holds only in-frame ones; the method was immunoSEQ multiplex PCR. The sample shows a few hundred thousand clones, approximately 86% of them seen only once. The chain has TRBV29-1 and TRBJ2-5; tentative D call: TRBD2 (5 bases). This clonotype was sampled from a human donor in a cohort sampled during active COVID-19. The sequenced sample consisted of peripheral blood. This CDR3 is CSVGGIGTQYF. The CDR3 coding sequence is TGCAGCGTTGGAGGGATAGGGACCCAGTACTTC.